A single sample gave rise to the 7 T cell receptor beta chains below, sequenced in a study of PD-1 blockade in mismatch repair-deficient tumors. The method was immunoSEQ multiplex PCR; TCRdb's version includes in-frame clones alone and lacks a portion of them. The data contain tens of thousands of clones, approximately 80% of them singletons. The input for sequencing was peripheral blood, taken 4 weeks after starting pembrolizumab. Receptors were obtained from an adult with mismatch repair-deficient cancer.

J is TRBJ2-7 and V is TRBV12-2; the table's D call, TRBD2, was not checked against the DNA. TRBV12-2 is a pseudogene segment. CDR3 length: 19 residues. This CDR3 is CASRLAIHRGLAGDYEQYF. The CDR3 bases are TGTGCAAGTCGCTTAGCGATCCACAGAGGACTAGCGGGGGACTACGAGCAGTACTTC.

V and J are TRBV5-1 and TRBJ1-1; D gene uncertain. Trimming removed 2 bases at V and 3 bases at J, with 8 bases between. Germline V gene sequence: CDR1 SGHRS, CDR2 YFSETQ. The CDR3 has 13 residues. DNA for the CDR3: TGCGCCAGCAGCTTTAGTGGGGACACTGAAGCTTTCTTT. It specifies CASSFSGDTEAFF.

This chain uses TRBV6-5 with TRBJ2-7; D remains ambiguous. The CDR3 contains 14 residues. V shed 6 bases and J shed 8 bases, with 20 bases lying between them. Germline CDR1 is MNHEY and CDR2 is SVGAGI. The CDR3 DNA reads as TGTGCCAGCAGCAAGGCTGACGGTGATTGGAAGCAGTACTTC. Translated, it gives CASSKADGDWKQYF.

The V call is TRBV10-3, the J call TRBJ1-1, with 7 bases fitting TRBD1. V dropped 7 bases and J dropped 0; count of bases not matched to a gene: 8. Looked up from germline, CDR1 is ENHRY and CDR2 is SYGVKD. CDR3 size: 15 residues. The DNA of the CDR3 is TGTGCCATCAAACAGGGGAGCGGCCTGAACACTGAAGCTTTCTTT. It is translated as CAIKQGSGLNTEAFF.

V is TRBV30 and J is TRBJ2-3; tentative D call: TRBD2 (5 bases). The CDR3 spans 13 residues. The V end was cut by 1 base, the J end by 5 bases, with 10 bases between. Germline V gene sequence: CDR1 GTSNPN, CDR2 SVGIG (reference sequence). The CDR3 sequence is CAWSATREDTQYF. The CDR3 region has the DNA TGTGCCTGGAGTGCCACTAGGGAAGATACGCAGTATTTT. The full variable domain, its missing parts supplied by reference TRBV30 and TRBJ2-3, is SQTIHQWPATLVQPVGSPLSLECTVEGTSNPNLYWYRQAAGRGLQLLFYSVGIGQISSEVPQNLSASRPQDRQFILSSKKLLLSDSGFYLCAWSATREDTQYFGPGTRLTVL.

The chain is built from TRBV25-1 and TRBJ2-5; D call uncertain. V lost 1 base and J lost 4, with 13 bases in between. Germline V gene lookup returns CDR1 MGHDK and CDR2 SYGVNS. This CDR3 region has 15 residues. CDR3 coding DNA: TGTGCCAGCAGTGAATTCCTAGTGGGGTCAGAGACCCAGTACTTC. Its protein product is CASSEFLVGSETQYF.

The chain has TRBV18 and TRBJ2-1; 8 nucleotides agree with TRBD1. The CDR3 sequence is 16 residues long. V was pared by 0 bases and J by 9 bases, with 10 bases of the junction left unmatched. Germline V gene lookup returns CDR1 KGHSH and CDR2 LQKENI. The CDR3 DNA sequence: TGTGCCAGCTCACCACCGGTTACAGGGGGTGCAGGTGAGCAGTTCTTC. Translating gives CASSPPVTGGAGEQFF.